Below are 8 T cell receptor beta chains sequenced from a single sample in a study of blood T cells in healthy people across ages. A J-beta primer mix and a sample-barcoded 5' primer were used in a second PCR of roughly 6 to 11 cycles. TCRdb passed the 5' RACE reads through MiXCR, listing each CDR3 protein once. The sample has around 1.5 million distinct CDR3 sequences; approximately 40% are singletons. Sequencing used blood. Source of these receptors: a woman aged 18-30 years in good health.

CDR3 in DNA: TGTGCCAGCAGTGTACTAGCGAGGGGAGATACGCAGTATTTT. Translated: CASSVLARGDTQYF. V is TRBV2 and J is TRBJ2-3; 7 bases match TRBD2. The CDR3 sequence is 14 residues long. Germline trimming cut 4 bases from V and 5 bases from J; bases unmatched to any gene: 6. From germline, CDR1 is SNHLY and CDR2 FYNNEI.

The rearrangement links TRBV12-3 or TRBV12-4 to TRBJ1-1, with D possibly being TRBD1 (5 bases). The CDR3 has 14 amino acids. Between the trimmed V and J ends, which lost 2 bases and 1 base, there was a span of 8 bases. As DNA, the CDR3 is TGTGCCAGCAGTTTAAATGACAGGAACACTGAAGCTTTCTTT. Its protein product is CASSLNDRNTEAFF.

The chain employs TRBV29-1 and TRBJ2-5; D is uncertain. This CDR3 is 13 amino acids long. From germline, CDR1 is SQVTM and CDR2 ANQGSEA. V lost 2 bases to trimming and J lost 2 bases, with 9 bases between them. Here the CDR3 DNA reads TGCAGCGTTGAAAGCAGGTTTCAAGAGACCCAGTACTTC. Residues: CSVESRFQETQYF. Full variable domain (rest looked up from reference TRBV29-1 and TRBJ2-5): SAVISQKPSRDICQRGTSLTIQCQVDSQVTMMFWYRQQPGQSLTLIATANQGSEATYESGFVIDKFPISRPNLTFSTLTVSNMSPEDSSIYLCSVESRFQETQYFGPGTRLLVL.

This rearrangement joins TRBV9 to TRBJ2-3; 15 bases map to TRBD2. Germline V CDR1 and CDR2: SGDLS, YYNGEE. The CDR3 runs 19 residues. The ends lost 0 bases at V and 0 bases at J; junction bases unmatched: 5. The CDR3 DNA reads TGTGCCAGCAGCGTAGGTGGGACTAGCGGGGGGTTTAGCACAGATACGCAGTATTTT. This encodes CASSVGGTSGGFSTDTQYF.

The chain uses TRBV5-1 and TRBJ1-4; D is ambiguous. The CDR3 covers 18 residues. The V gene's germline CDR1 is SGHRS and CDR2 YFSETQ. The V gene lost 4 bases and the J gene lost 0 bases, with 19 bases spanning the gap. CDR3 in amino acids: CASSLMSGSIATNEKLFF. For the CDR3, the DNA is TGCGCCAGCAGCCTGATGAGTGGGTCCATTGCAACTAATGAAAAACTGTTTTTT.

This clonotype was detected only a few times. The V call is TRBV2, the J call TRBJ2-4, with a possible D match to TRBD1 (6 bases). V was cut by 7 bases and J by 7 bases, with 17 bases left in between. This CDR3 spans 14 amino acids. Per the germline V gene, CDR1 is SNHLY and CDR2 is FYNNEI. For the CDR3, the DNA is TGTGCCAGCACCGCTTCCTCTCAGGGGAACATTCAGTACTTC. It is translated as CASTASSQGNIQYF.

This clonotype has a count of ten or more. The V and J genes are TRBV29-1 and TRBJ2-1, with D perhaps being TRBD1 or TRBD2 (5 bases each). The V end was cut by 3 bases, the J end by 5 bases, with 17 bases between. The CDR3 length is 15 residues. Germline CDR1 and CDR2: SQVTM and ANQGSEA. In DNA form, the CDR3 reads TGCAGCGTTGACCTCGTGGGACCCCTTGACAATGAGCAGTTCTTC. Its translation is CSVDLVGPLDNEQFF.

The chain has TRBV15 and TRBJ2-5; D is uncertain. The CDR3 runs to 14 residues. Germline CDR1 LNHNV, CDR2 YYDKDF (reference sequence). The CDR3 loop is CATASVDSQETQYF. DNA of the CDR3: TGTGCTACCGCTTCCGTCGATTCCCAAGAGACCCAGTACTTC.